The 3 T cell receptor beta chains reported below all come from one sample, sequenced in a study of spatial heterogeneity in lung cancer. The time point denotes: blood at routine non-recurrence follow-up after resection. TCRdb ran MiXCR on the 5' RACE reads and lists one entry per CDR3 protein. The top ten clones hold more than 20% of a sample with about 120,000 distinct CDR3 sequences, roughly a tenth of them seen once. Sequenced here: PBMCs, sampled at follow-up. The receptors come from a female donor with early-stage non-small cell lung cancer.

This chain connects TRBV28 to TRBJ2-1; D uncertain. Germline V gene lookup returns CDR1 MDHEN and CDR2 SYDVKM. V was trimmed by 3 bases and J by 8 bases, leaving 20 bases between them. This CDR3 contains 16 residues. Written as DNA, the CDR3 is TGTGCCAGCAGTTTGTCAACCGGATTCCAAAGGTATGAGCAGTTCTTC. Translated, it gives CASSLSTGFQRYEQFF.

In its sample, this clonotype was seen many times. V and J are TRBV28 and TRBJ2-1; maybe TRBD2 (6 bases). CDR1 and CDR2 (germline): MDHEN, SYDVKM. The V end lost 4 bases, the J end lost 9 bases, and 7 bases lay between the germline ends. CDR3 size: 11 residues. CDR3 loop: CASSWRGEQFF. As DNA, the CDR3 is TGTGCCAGCAGTTGGAGGGGTGAGCAGTTCTTC.

V and J are TRBV5-4 and TRBJ2-2; D assignment may be TRBD1 or TRBD2 (6 bases each). Trimming stripped 5 bases from V and 6 bases from J, with 20 bases between. Germline V gene sequence: CDR1 SGHNT, CDR2 YYREEE (reference sequence). The CDR3 is 16 residues long. This CDR3 reads CASSWGPTSNAGELFF. The CDR3 nucleotides read TGTGCCAGCAGTTGGGGGCCGACTAGTAATGCCGGGGAGCTGTTTTTT. Full variable domain (rest looked up from reference TRBV5-4 and TRBJ2-2): ETGVTQSPTHLIKTRGQQVTLRCSSQSGHNTVSWYQQALGQGPQFIFQYYREEENGRGNFPPRFSGLQFPNYSSELNVNALELDDSALYLCASSWGPTSNAGELFFGEGSRLTVL.